A selection of T cell receptor beta chains follows, all from one sample in a study of blood T cell repertoires in COVID-19. Libraries were prepared by immunoSEQ multiplex PCR; TCRdb keeps only in-frame clonotypes and omits some of them. Found here are over 200,000 clones, roughly 77% of them singletons; the top ten hold 3.3%. The sample comprised peripheral blood. Every receptor here comes from an elderly woman with acute or convalescent COVID-19. Both conserved end residues are part of each CDR3. Fields, in order: D gene, clone size, J gene, V gene, CDR3 DNA, CDR3 protein. A D gene is named only where the DNA matches it firmly. Size is omitted from some rows. Given values are once, few, many or a class for expanded clones.

TRBD2 | NA | TRBJ2-3 | TRBV13 | TGTGCCAGCAGCTCGAAGGGACTAGTTGTCACAGATACGCAGTATTTT | CASSSKGLVVTDTQYF
TRBD1 | NA | TRBJ1-1 | TRBV5-5 | TGTGCCAGCAGCTTGCGAGGGACAGGGATGTACACTGAAGCTTTCTTT | CASSLRGTGMYTEAFF
TRBD2 | NA | TRBJ2-5 | TRBV6-4 | TGTGCCAGCAAGCGGGGGCCGACGCAAGAGACCCAGTACTTC | CASKRGPTQETQYF
NA | few | TRBJ2-1 | TRBV18 | TGTGCCAGCTCACCACCCCAGCGGGCGTCTTACAATGAGCAGTTCTTC | CASSPPQRASYNEQFF
NA | NA | TRBJ2-3 | TRBV7-2 | TGTGCCAGCAGCCAAGGGACTGGTATTAATACGCAGTATTTT | CASSQGTGINTQYF
NA | NA | TRBJ1-1 | TRBV6-5 | TGTGCCAGCCGACAGAACACTGAAGCTTTCTTT | CASRQNTEAFF
TRBD2 | many | TRBJ2-3 | TRBV5-1 | TGCGCCAGCAGCTTGTCGCCTAGCGGGGGGCCGAGCACAGATACGCAGTATTTT | CASSLSPSGGPSTDTQYF
NA | NA | TRBJ1-4 | TRBV5-1 | TGCGCCAGCAGATCCACGACGGGGACATTGGGTGAAAAACTGTTTTTT | CASRSTTGTLGEKLFF
TRBD1 | once | TRBJ2-7 | TRBV5-4 | TGTGCCAGCAGCTTGGGTGTGGGACAGGGCTACGAGCAGTACTTC | CASSLGVGQGYEQYF
NA | once | TRBJ1-4 | TRBV5-1 | TGCGCCAGCAGCTTGGCGGCAGGGCCTAATGAAAAACTGTTTTTT | CASSLAAGPNEKLFF
NA | NA | TRBJ1-5 | TRBV2 | TGTGCCAGCAGCCGGGACATGGGATCTTCTCAGCCCCAGCATTTT | CASSRDMGSSQPQHF
NA | NA | TRBJ2-3 | TRBV7-9 | TGTGCCAGCAGCGTAGGACAGTCCACAGATACGCAGTATTTT | CASSVGQSTDTQYF
NA | NA | TRBJ2-2 | TRBV6-5 | TGTGCCAGCAGTTATCTGGGACTTAACACCGGGGAGCTGTTTTTT | CASSYLGLNTGELFF
NA | NA | TRBJ1-4 | TRBV18 | TGTGCCAGCTCAGCAAAACAGTCAACAACTAATGAAAAACTGTTTTTT | CASSAKQSTTNEKLFF
NA | NA | TRBJ1-2 | TRBV5-4 | TGTGCCAGCAGCTTTTTAACAGGGAACTATGGCTACACCTTC | CASSFLTGNYGYTF